This T cell receptor beta chain was identified during a study of beta chain features in type 1 diabetes. For the study at large: What patients shared with healthy donors was a similar profile of age, gender and cell yields.

The CDR3 totals 15 residues. V lost 0 bases to trimming and J lost 1 base, with 9 bases between them. CDR1 is SGDLS and CDR2 is YYNGEE in the germline V gene. About this clone: Its antigen is unidentified.

Findings and limits, study-wide: TCRB CDR3s were moderately but significantly shorter in Type 1 diabetes patients in all four CD4+ subsets. High-TCR-expressing cells could be over-represented by cDNA sequencing. Patients showed naive, central memory and Treg TCRB repertoires that appeared more similar than those of healthy donors.

The entirety of the isolated RNA underwent reverse transcription, so expressed TCRB transcripts were sequenced. This table comes from immunoSEQ multiplex PCR, and its TCRdb copy is limited to in-frame clones, with some not included. The sample records about 710,000 clones, 11% to 15% being singletons. Sequencing input: naive CD4+ T cells from blood. The receptor was derived from a man between 18 and 35 years old with type 1 diabetes. J is TRBJ2-3 and V is TRBV9; D not certain. Written as DNA, the CDR3 is TGTGCCAGCAGCGTAGAACTAACAGGCACAGATACGCAGTATTTT. Residues: CASSVELTGTDTQYF.